Listed below are T cell receptor beta chains from one sample, sequenced in a study of cytomegalovirus exposure and HLA in healthy donors. TCRdb's table, derived via immunoSEQ multiplex PCR, lists solely in-frame clones and lacks some. The top ten hold 2% to 2.5% of the sample, which has 110,000 or so clones, over 70% seen once. Sequencing was done on a sample of PBMCs. The receptors were gathered from a man between 25 and 39 years old in good health and CMV-seronegative. Both conserved end residues are part of each CDR3. Each record gives: D gene, J gene, V gene, clone size, CDR3 protein, CDR3 DNA. The D gene is left open where the match is weak. Clone size is not always given. Where it is, it says once, few, many or a class for expanded clones.

.	TRBJ1-2	TRBV5-8	.	CASSFPRAGGYTF	TGTGCCAGCAGCTTCCCCAGGGCAGGTGGCTACACCTTC
.	TRBJ2-6	TRBV9	.	CASSRSGSAGANVLTF	TGTGCCAGCAGTCGATCAGGGTCAGCTGGGGCCAACGTCCTGACTTTC
TRBD1	TRBJ1-3	TRBV25-1	.	CASTTRGTIYF	TGTGCCAGCACAACCAGGGGGACCATATATTTT
TRBD1	TRBJ1-1	TRBV9	.	CASSVGDRGWENTEAFF	TGTGCCAGCAGCGTAGGGGACAGGGGGTGGGAGAACACTGAAGCTTTCTTT
.	TRBJ1-5	TRBV27	once	CASSRQYSNQPQHF	TGTGCCAGCAGTAGACAGTATAGCAATCAGCCCCAGCATTTT
.	TRBJ2-5	TRBV5-1	.	CASSPAQGYGGTQYF	TGCGCCAGCAGCCCCGCACAGGGCTATGGGGGGACCCAGTACTTC
TRBD2	TRBJ2-7	TRBV14	once	CASSQLAGKTYEQYF	TGTGCCAGCAGCCAATTAGCGGGGAAAACCTACGAGCAGTACTTC
.	TRBJ2-7	TRBV7-2	.	CASSFREGSYEQYF	TGTGCCAGCAGCTTTCGGGAAGGGTCCTACGAGCAGTACTTC
TRBD1	TRBJ1-1	TRBV18	.	CASHRTGGLNTEAFF	TGTGCCAGCCATAGGACAGGGGGCCTGAACACTGAAGCTTTCTTT
TRBD1	TRBJ1-5	TRBV5-3	.	CARERSGQGRSNQPQHF	TGTGCCAGAGAGAGATCCGGACAGGGCCGGAGCAATCAGCCCCAGCATTTT
.	TRBJ2-5	TRBV7-9	once	CASSFGATQETQYF	TGTGCCAGCAGCTTTGGTGCTACTCAAGAGACCCAGTACTTC
.	TRBJ1-1	TRBV18	.	CASSPRRLEANTEAFF	TGTGCCAGCTCACCACGGAGACTCGAGGCGAACACTGAAGCTTTCTTT
TRBD2	TRBJ2-7	TRBV6-5	.	CASRNQQGLAYEQYF	TGTGCCAGCAGGAACCAACAGGGACTAGCCTACGAGCAGTACTTC
TRBD2	TRBJ2-1	TRBV28	few	CASAPVQRGLNEQFF	TGTGCCAGCGCCCCAGTCCAGCGGGGCCTCAATGAGCAGTTCTTC
TRBD1	TRBJ2-7	TRBV4-3	.	CASSQSFGTGTYEQYF	TGCGCCAGCAGCCAATCGTTCGGGACAGGGACCTACGAGCAGTACTTC
.	TRBJ2-5	TRBV13	.	CASSSRSETQYF	TGTGCCAGCAGCTCCCGGTCAGAGACCCAGTACTTC
TRBD2	TRBJ2-3	TRBV5-4	.	CASSIGTSGRGDTQYF	TGTGCCAGCAGCATCGGGACTAGCGGGAGGGGGGATACGCAGTATTTT
TRBD2	TRBJ2-1	TRBV5-1	.	CASSPLGLAGGYSYNEQFF	TGCGCCAGCAGCCCCTTAGGACTAGCGGGGGGCTACTCCTACAATGAGCAGTTCTTC
TRBD2	TRBJ2-3	TRBV5-1	.	CASSLASGTSGRRATDTQYF	TGCGCCAGCAGCTTGGCCTCAGGGACTAGCGGGAGGCGGGCAACAGATACGCAGTATTTT
.	TRBJ1-5	TRBV18	.	CASSAQQGDSNQPQHF	TGTGCCAGCTCAGCCCAACAGGGCGATAGCAATCAGCCCCAGCATTTT
TRBD2	TRBJ2-4	TRBV7-2	.	CASSLRASGGAEDIQYF	TGTGCCAGCAGCTTAAGGGCTAGCGGGGGGGCCGAGGACATTCAGTACTTC
TRBD1	TRBJ1-3	TRBV5-1	few	CASSLGTASGNTIYF	TGCGCCAGCAGCCTCGGGACAGCCTCTGGAAACACCATATATTTT
.	TRBJ1-5	TRBV2	.	CASSVAVSNQPQHF	TGTGCCAGCAGTGTGGCAGTCTCAAATCAGCCCCAGCATTTT